Each of the 22 T cell receptor beta chains below was sequenced from the same sample in a study of blood T cell repertoires in COVID-19. TCRdb's table, derived via immunoSEQ multiplex PCR, lists solely in-frame clones and lacks some. The table lists about 64,000 clones, more than 70% of them singletons. The sample consisted of peripheral blood. Receptor source: a man in his 70s with acute or convalescent COVID-19.

This sequence joins TRBV9 and TRBJ1-5; TRBD1 might be the D (6 bases). The V end was cut by 4 bases, the J end by 2 bases, with 13 bases between. The CDR3 has 15 residues. Germline CDR1 and CDR2: SGDLS and YYNGEE. Written as DNA, the CDR3 is TGTGCCAGCAGCAATGGACAGAATGGCAATCAGCCCCAGCATTTT. It codes for CASSNGQNGNQPQHF.

The chain is built from TRBV6-6 and TRBJ2-5, with D tentatively TRBD1 (5 bases). CDR1 is MNHNY, CDR2 SVGAGI, per germline (reference sequence). The CDR3 loop spans 14 amino acids. V lost 5 bases and J 1 base, leaving 11 bases between the germline ends. The CDR3 protein is CASSRTRVQETQYF. DNA for the CDR3: TGTGCCAGCAGTCGTACCAGGGTCCAAGAGACCCAGTACTTC.

The V gene is TRBV30, the J gene TRBJ1-1; possibly TRBD1 for D (5 bases). Per germline, CDR1 GTSNPN and CDR2 SVGIG (reference sequence). Trimming cost V 2 bases and J 2 bases, with 12 bases left between them. CDR3 length equals 14 residues. The CDR3 DNA reads as TGTGCCTGGAGTAATCAGGGTCGTAACACTGAAGCTTTCTTT. Translating it yields CAWSNQGRNTEAFF. Full variable domain (rest looked up from reference TRBV30 and TRBJ1-1): SQTIHQWPATLVQPVGSPLSLECTVEGTSNPNLYWYRQAAGRGLQLLFYSVGIGQISSEVPQNLSASRPQDRQFILSSKKLLLSDSGFYLCAWSNQGRNTEAFFGQGTRLTVV.

This clone was observed once. The chain recombines TRBV12-3 or TRBV12-4 with TRBJ1-2, with D perhaps matching TRBD1 (6 bases). This CDR3 is 13 amino acids long. With 5 bases removed from V and 2 bases from J, the gap between germline ends came to 9 bases. CDR3: CASSTTGNYGYTF. DNA of the CDR3: TGTGCCAGCAGTACGACAGGAAACTATGGCTACACCTTC.

This clone was detected only a few times. The V gene is TRBV28, the J gene TRBJ1-2, with D unresolved. CDR1 and CDR2 (germline): MDHEN, SYDVKM. V was trimmed by 2 bases and J by 7 bases, leaving 11 bases between them. The CDR3 is 13 amino acids. CDR3 in DNA: TGTGCCAGCAGTTTACGGTTCACCTCTGGCTACACCTTC. Its protein is CASSLRFTSGYTF.

V and J are TRBV30 and TRBJ1-6; 7 positions match TRBD1. The germline CDR1 and CDR2 sequences are GTSNPN and SVGIG (reference sequence). This CDR3 has 13 amino acids. The trim removed 2 bases at V and 8 bases at J, leaving 3 bases unmatched. The CDR3 sequence: CAWSNQGDSPLHF. CDR3 DNA sequence: TGTGCCTGGAGTAACCAGGGGGATTCACCCCTCCACTTT.

The rearrangement uses TRBV11-1 and TRBJ2-5; a possible D gene is TRBD1 (6 bases). Germline assignment: CDR1 SGHAT and CDR2 FQDESV (reference sequence). The CDR3 loop spans 15 amino acids. V was shortened by 1 base and J by 6 bases, with 15 bases between the two germline ends. In DNA form, the CDR3 reads TGTGCCAGCAGCTTAGTGAGGTCCAGGGGACAGACCCAGTACTTC. Its translation: CASSLVRSRGQTQYF.

V usage is TRBV19 and J usage is TRBJ1-2; the D gene is possibly TRBD1 (5 bases). The CDR3 runs to 12 residues. Per the germline V gene, CDR1 is LNHDA and CDR2 is SQIVND (reference sequence). The V gene lost 9 bases and the J gene lost 2 bases, with 10 bases spanning the gap. For the CDR3, the DNA is TGTGCCAGCTCAGGGAACAACTATGGCTACACCTTC. It yields the protein CASSGNNYGYTF.

The gene calls are TRBV14 and TRBJ1-4; D remains ambiguous. Germline V gene lookup returns CDR1 SGHDN and CDR2 FVKESK. The V gene lost 3 bases and the J gene lost 6 bases, with 8 bases spanning the gap. This CDR3 comprises 13 residues. The CDR3 coding sequence is TGTGCCAGCAGCCATGTACGAGATGAAAAACTGTTTTTT. Its translation is CASSHVRDEKLFF. The whole variable domain, remainder taken from reference TRBV14 and TRBJ1-4, is EAGVTQFPSHSVIEKGQTVTLRCDPISGHDNLYWYRRVMGKEIKFLLHFVKESKQDESGMPNNRFLAERTGGTYSTLKVQPAELEDSGVYFCASSHVRDEKLFFGSGTQLSVL.

About this clone: The sample carries other DNA sequences with the same CDR3. This rearrangement joins TRBV6-5 to TRBJ2-1; 12 nucleotides align to TRBD2. Germline V gene lookup returns CDR1 MNHEY and CDR2 SVGAGI. V was clipped by 6 bases and J by 3 bases; unmatched bases: 3. This CDR3 contains 15 residues. The CDR3 bases are TGTGCCAGCAGCCCGACTAGCGGGGGCTACAATGAGCAGTTCTTC. Its translation is CASSPTSGGYNEQFF.

The genes are TRBV9 and TRBJ1-2; 7 bases align to TRBD1. Germline lookup yields CDR1 SGDLS and CDR2 YYNGEE. V lost 3 bases to trimming and J lost 4 bases; unmatched junction nucleotides: 3. The CDR3 length is 13 residues. CDR3 coding DNA: TGTGCCAGCAGCGCCGGGACAGTCTATGGCTACACCTTC. Its protein is CASSAGTVYGYTF. Full variable domain (outside the CDR3, taken from reference TRBV9 and TRBJ1-2): DSGVTQTPKHLITATGQRVTLRCSPRSGDLSVYWYQQSLDQGLQFLIQYYNGEERAKGNILERFSAQQFPDLHSELNLSSLELGDSALYFCASSAGTVYGYTFGSGTRLTVV.

The V call is TRBV6-5, the J call TRBJ2-3; 7 nucleotides align to TRBD1. This CDR3 comprises 14 residues. The germline gives CDR1 MNHEY, CDR2 SVGAGI. V lost 8 bases, J lost 2 bases, and 7 bases stayed unmatched. As DNA, the CDR3 is TGTGCCAGCCTCCGGGACAGTTTCACAGATACGCAGTATTTT. This translates into CASLRDSFTDTQYF.

The genes are TRBV29-1 and TRBJ2-1, with D perhaps matching TRBD2 (6 bases). With 6 bases removed from V and 0 bases from J, the gap between germline ends came to 18 bases. This CDR3 has 16 residues. CDR1 and CDR2 (germline): SQVTM, ANQGSEA. The CDR3 spells CSVLSGVGFSYNEQFF. CDR3 nucleotides: TGCAGCGTCCTCTCGGGGGTGGGATTCTCCTACAATGAGCAGTTCTTC.

The count of this clone is one. The chain combines TRBV30 with TRBJ1-5; TRBD1 matches 8 bases. The length of the CDR3 is 16 residues. With 1 base clipped from V and 3 bases from J, the junction kept 8 bases outside the gene matches. The germline gives CDR1 GTSNPN, CDR2 SVGIG (reference sequence). The DNA of the CDR3 is TGTGCCTGGAGTGCGGGATGGACAGGGTTCAATCAGCCCCAGCATTTT. It translates to CAWSAGWTGFNQPQHF.

This chain joins TRBV6-2 or TRBV6-3 and TRBJ2-3; TRBD2 might be the D (5 bases). V was clipped by 4 bases and J by 1 base, with 9 bases between them. The CDR3 has 14 residues. Germline V gene sequence: CDR1 MNHEY, CDR2 SVGEGT. The CDR3 protein is CASSSYGGTDTQYF. For the CDR3, the DNA is TGTGCCAGCAGTTCATACGGGGGCACAGATACGCAGTATTTT.

V gene TRBV5-1 combines with J gene TRBJ2-3; a weak D match, TRBD2 (7 bases). In germline, CDR1 is SGHRS, CDR2 YFSETQ. V lost 2 bases and J 3 bases, leaving 13 bases between the germline ends. CDR3 length equals 15 residues. The CDR3 here is CASSLEGGPTDTQYF. DNA for the CDR3: TGCGCCAGCAGCTTAGAGGGGGGGCCAACAGATACGCAGTATTTT.

The J gene is TRBJ1-2, the V gene TRBV24-1; maybe TRBD1 (5 bases). Germline V gives CDR1 KGHDR, CDR2 SFDVKD. The length of the CDR3 is 14 residues. Trimming pared 4 bases from V and 1 base from J, leaving 9 bases between. Written as DNA, the CDR3 is TGTGCCACCAGTGACCCGACAGTTAACTATGGCTACACCTTC. Translated: CATSDPTVNYGYTF.

This clone was found once. The chain is built from TRBV5-1 and TRBJ2-3; 11 nucleotides align to TRBD1. There are 15 residues in the CDR3. Germline-derived CDR1 and CDR2 are SGHRS and YFSETQ. Trimming removed 4 bases from V and 1 base from J; junction bases left unmatched: 2. The CDR3 sequence: CASSRTGGGTDTQYF. The CDR3 nucleotides are TGCGCCAGCAGCAGGACAGGGGGCGGCACAGATACGCAGTATTTT.

Note on this clone: Other DNA sequences within the sample encode an identical CDR3. The chain couples TRBV7-3 to TRBJ2-1; the D gene is possibly TRBD2 (5 bases). CDR3 length equals 15 residues. Germline lookup yields CDR1 SGHTA and CDR2 FQGTGA. V was shortened by 0 bases and J by 2 bases, with 8 bases between the two germline ends. CDR3 residues: CASSLTSGAYNEQFF. For the CDR3, the DNA is TGTGCCAGCAGCTTAACTTCCGGGGCCTACAATGAGCAGTTCTTC.

This sequence joins TRBV10-3 and TRBJ1-4, with a possible D match to TRBD1 (5 bases). The V gene lost 3 bases and the J gene lost 7 bases, with 15 bases spanning the gap. CDR1 and CDR2 (germline): ENHRY, SYGVKD. The CDR3 sequence is 15 residues long. The CDR3 coding sequence is TGTGCCATCAGTGATGCGGACGGGGGGATTGAAAAACTGTTTTTT. This encodes CAISDADGGIEKLFF.

This chain links TRBV9 with TRBJ1-4; 9 nucleotides align to TRBD1. The CDR3 runs to 15 residues. V lost 2 bases to trimming and J lost 6 bases; unmatched junction nucleotides: 5. CDR1 and CDR2 from the germline V gene are SGDLS and YYNGEE. The DNA of the CDR3 is TGTGCCAGCAGCGTTCGACAGGGGGAAGATGAAAAACTGTTTTTT. Translating gives CASSVRQGEDEKLFF.

The genes are TRBV27 and TRBJ2-1; D is undetermined. Germline V gene sequence: CDR1 MNHEY, CDR2 SMNVEV (reference sequence). This CDR3 is 14 amino acids long. The ends were cut back, 1 base at V and 5 bases at J, with 9 bases in the middle. The CDR3 reads CASSLLGSNNEQFF. CDR3 DNA: TGTGCCAGCAGTTTATTGGGCAGCAACAATGAGCAGTTCTTC.